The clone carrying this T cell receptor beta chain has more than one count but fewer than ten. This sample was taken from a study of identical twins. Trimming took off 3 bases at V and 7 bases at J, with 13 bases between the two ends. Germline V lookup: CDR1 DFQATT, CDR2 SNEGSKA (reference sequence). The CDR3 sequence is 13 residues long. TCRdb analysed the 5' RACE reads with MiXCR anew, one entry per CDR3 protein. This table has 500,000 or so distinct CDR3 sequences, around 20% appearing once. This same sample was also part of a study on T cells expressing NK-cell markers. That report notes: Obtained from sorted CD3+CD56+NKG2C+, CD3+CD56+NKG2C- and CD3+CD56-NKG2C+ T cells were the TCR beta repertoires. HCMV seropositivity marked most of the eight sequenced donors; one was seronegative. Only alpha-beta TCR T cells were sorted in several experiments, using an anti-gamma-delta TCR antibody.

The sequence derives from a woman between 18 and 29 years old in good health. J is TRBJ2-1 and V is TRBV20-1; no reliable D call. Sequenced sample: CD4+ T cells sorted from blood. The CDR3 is CSASRLAINEQFF. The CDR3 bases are TGCAGTGCTAGTAGGTTAGCCATTAATGAGCAGTTCTTC.